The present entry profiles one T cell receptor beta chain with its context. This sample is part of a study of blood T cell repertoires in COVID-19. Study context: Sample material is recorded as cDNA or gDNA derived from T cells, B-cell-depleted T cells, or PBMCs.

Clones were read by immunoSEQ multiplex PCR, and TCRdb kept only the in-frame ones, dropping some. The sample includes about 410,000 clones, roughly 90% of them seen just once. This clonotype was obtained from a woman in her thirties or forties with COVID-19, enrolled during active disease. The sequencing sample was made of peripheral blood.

The CDR3 spells CATSRWGGEKLFF. The CDR3 DNA sequence: TGTGCCACCAGCAGATGGGGCGGTGAAAAACTGTTTTTT. This chain connects TRBV15 to TRBJ1-4, with D perhaps TRBD1 (5 bases). Trimming shortened V by 2 bases and J by 7 bases, and 8 bases separated the two germline ends. The CDR3 length is 13 residues. CDR1 is LNHNV, CDR2 YYDKDF, per germline (reference sequence). Supplemented by reference TRBV15 and TRBJ1-4, the full variable domain reads DAMVIQNPRYQVTQFGKPVTLSCSQTLNHNVMYWYQQKSSQAPKLLFHYYDKDFNNEADTPDNFQSRRPNTSFCFLDIRSPGLGDTAMYLCATSRWGGEKLFFGSGTQLSVL.